The source of this T cell receptor beta chain is a study of T cell changes during pregnancy in multiple sclerosis. V shed 1 base and J shed 3 bases, with 11 bases lying between them. Germline V gene lookup returns CDR1 LNHDA and CDR2 SQIVND (reference sequence). The CDR3 contains 15 residues. Produced via immunoSEQ multiplex PCR; TCRdb's table is partial and in-frame only. The sample consists of some 80,000 clones, about 92% of them appearing once. Sample: peripheral blood, taken before pregnancy. This chain uses TRBV19 with TRBJ2-3; D might be TRBD1 (6 bases). The clonotype comes from a female donor with multiple sclerosis, enrolled in a pregnancy study. CDR3 sequence: CASSIAQGWTDTQYF. The CDR3, as DNA: TGTGCCAGTAGTATAGCACAGGGATGGACAGATACGCAGTATTTT. Complete variable domain (other parts from reference TRBV19 and TRBJ2-3): DGGITQSPKYLFRKEGQNVTLSCEQNLNHDAMYWYRQDPGQGLRLIYYSQIVNDFQKGDIAEGYSVSREKKESFPLTVTSAQKNPTAFYLCASSIAQGWTDTQYFGPGTRLTVL.